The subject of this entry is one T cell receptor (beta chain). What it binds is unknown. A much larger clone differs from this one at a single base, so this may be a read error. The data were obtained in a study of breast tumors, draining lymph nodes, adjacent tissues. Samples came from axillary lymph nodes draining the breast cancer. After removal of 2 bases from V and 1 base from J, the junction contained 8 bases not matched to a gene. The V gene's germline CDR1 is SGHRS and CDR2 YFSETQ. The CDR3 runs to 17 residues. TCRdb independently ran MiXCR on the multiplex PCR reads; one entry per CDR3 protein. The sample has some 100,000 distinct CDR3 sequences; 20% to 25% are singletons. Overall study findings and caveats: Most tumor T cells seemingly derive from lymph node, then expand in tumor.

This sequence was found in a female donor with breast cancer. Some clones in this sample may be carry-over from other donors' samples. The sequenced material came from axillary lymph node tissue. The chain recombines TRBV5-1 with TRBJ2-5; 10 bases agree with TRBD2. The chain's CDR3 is CASSLDGLADAQETQYF. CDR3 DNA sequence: TGCGCCAGCAGCTTAGACGGACTAGCGGACGCCCAAGAGACCCAGTACTTC.